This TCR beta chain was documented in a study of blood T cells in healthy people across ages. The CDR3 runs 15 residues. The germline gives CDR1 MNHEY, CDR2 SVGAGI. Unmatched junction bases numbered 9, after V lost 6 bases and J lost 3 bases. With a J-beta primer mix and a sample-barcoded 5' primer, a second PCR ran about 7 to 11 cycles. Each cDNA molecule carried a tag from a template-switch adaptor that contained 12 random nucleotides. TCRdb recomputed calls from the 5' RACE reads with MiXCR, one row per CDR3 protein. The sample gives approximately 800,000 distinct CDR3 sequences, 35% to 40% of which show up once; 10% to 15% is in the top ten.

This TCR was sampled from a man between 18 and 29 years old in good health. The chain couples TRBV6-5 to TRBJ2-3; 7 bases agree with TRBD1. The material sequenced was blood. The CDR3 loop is CASSPEGTATDTQYF. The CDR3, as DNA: TGTGCCAGCAGCCCTGAGGGGACAGCTACAGATACGCAGTATTTT.